The 13 T cell receptor beta chains listed next were all sequenced from one sample in a study of T cell responses to AZD1222 COVID-19 vaccine. Produced via immunoSEQ multiplex PCR; TCRdb's table is partial and in-frame only. Here the sample spans roughly 130,000 clones, just over 85% being singletons. The sequencing used peripheral blood, collected on day 0 of MenACWY control vaccination. These receptors were obtained from an adult in good health.

V and J are TRBV29-1 and TRBJ1-1; D not certain. Per germline, CDR1 SQVTM and CDR2 ANQGSEA. There are 13 residues in the CDR3. V was clipped by 6 bases and J by 3 bases, with 14 bases between them. CDR3 bases: TGCAGCGTGGGAGACGACGTGGACACTGAAGCTTTCTTT. Translating gives CSVGDDVDTEAFF.

This clone occurred once. V is TRBV24-1 and J is TRBJ2-7; the match to TRBD2 covers 7 bases. CDR3 size: 14 residues. Trimming took 0 bases from V and 5 from J; bases not matched to a gene: 3. From germline, CDR1 is KGHDR and CDR2 SFDVKD. The CDR3 loop reads CATSDLGGSDEQYF. The CDR3 region has the DNA TGTGCCACCAGTGATTTGGGCGGGAGTGACGAGCAGTACTTC.

This clone has a handful of counts. This chain links TRBV7-9 with TRBJ1-5; unclear D gene. V lost 7 bases to trimming and J lost 5 bases, with 9 bases between them. CDR3 length: 12 amino acids. CDR1 is SEHNR and CDR2 is FQNEAQ in the germline V gene (reference sequence). The CDR3 sequence is CASTSDYQPQHF. DNA of the CDR3: TGTGCCAGCACCAGCGACTATCAGCCCCAGCATTTT.

This clone appeared a single time. J is TRBJ1-2 and V is TRBV28; D is possibly TRBD1 (6 bases). This CDR3 contains 16 residues. CDR1 MDHEN and CDR2 SYDVKM come from the germline V gene. V was trimmed by 6 bases and J by 0 bases, leaving 17 bases between them. CDR3 coding DNA: TGTGCCAGCAGATCCTCATCAGGACAGACTAACTATGGCTACACCTTC. This sequence encodes CASRSSSGQTNYGYTF.

The chain joins TRBV5-3 to TRBJ2-3, with 7 bases identical to TRBD2. TRBV5-3 is an ORF; its function is uncertain. V shed 8 bases, J shed 5 bases, and the junction held 14 bases outside the gene matches. CDR3 length: 15 amino acids. Here the CDR3 DNA reads TGTGCCAGCCCGCGAATCCAGCGGGATGGAGATACGCAGTATTTT. Encoded protein: CASPRIQRDGDTQYF.

The rearrangement joins TRBV12-3 or TRBV12-4 to TRBJ1-2; 9 positions agree with TRBD1. Trimming at V came to 5 bases and at J to 6 bases, leaving 4 bases not matched to a gene. The CDR3 sequence is 13 residues long. The CDR3 bases are TGTGCCAGCAGTCCCAGGACAGGGGATGGCTACACCTTC. The encoded protein is CASSPRTGDGYTF.

The chain uses TRBV5-6 and TRBJ1-4; the match to TRBD1 covers 9 bases. There are 14 residues in the CDR3. Trimming at V came to 2 bases and at J to 6 bases, leaving 2 bases not matched to a gene. Germline assignment: CDR1 SGHDT and CDR2 YYEEEE. The CDR3 coding sequence is TGTGCCAGCAGCTTTGGGACAGGGTATGAAAAACTGTTTTTT. Protein product: CASSFGTGYEKLFF.

The CDR3 spells CASSQGYRQPEQFF. DNA for the CDR3: TGTGCCAGCAGCCAAGGGTACCGACAGCCCGAGCAGTTCTTC. The chain joins TRBV3-1 (or the pseudogene TRBV3-2) to TRBJ2-1, with a weak D call TRBD1 (5 bases). The germline V gene encodes CDR1 LGHDT and CDR2 YNNKEL (reference sequence). The CDR3 totals 14 residues. Trimming took 1 base from V and 10 from J, leaving 14 bases between them.

This chain uses TRBV7-9 with TRBJ2-5; tentative D call: TRBD2 (5 bases). Looked up from germline, CDR1 is SEHNR and CDR2 is FQNEAQ (reference sequence). V was cut by 5 bases and J by 4 bases, with 14 bases left in between. The CDR3 covers 14 residues. DNA of the CDR3: TGTGCCAGCAGCCATTGGCGGAGGTCAGAGACCCAGTACTTC. Amino acids: CASSHWRRSETQYF.

The chain is built from TRBV7-9 and TRBJ2-7; 9 bases are shared with TRBD2. CDR1 is SEHNR and CDR2 is FQNEAQ in the germline V gene (reference sequence). CDR3 size: 15 residues. Trimming cost V 4 bases and J 4 bases; bases outside gene matches: 8. The CDR3 nucleotides are TGTGCCAGCAGCTCAAGCGGGAGGCGAGATTACGAGCAGTACTTC. It translates to CASSSSGRRDYEQYF. Full variable domain (missing parts from reference TRBV7-9 and TRBJ2-7): DTGVSQNPRHKITKRGQNVTFRCDPISEHNRLYWYRQTLGQGPEFLTYFQNEAQLEKSRLLSDRFSAERPKGSFSTLEIQRTEQGDSAMYLCASSSSGRRDYEQYFGPGTRLTVT.

The CDR3 region has the DNA TGTGCCAGCAGTTTCTACCCCCTCACAGGGGGGACTGAAGCTTTCTTT. This translates into CASSFYPLTGGTEAFF. V gene TRBV28 combines with J gene TRBJ1-1; TRBD1 agrees at 8 bases. The CDR3 consists of 16 residues. Germline assignment: CDR1 MDHEN and CDR2 SYDVKM. With 3 bases clipped from V and 5 bases from J, the junction kept 11 bases outside the gene matches.

The rearrangement joins TRBV24-1 to TRBJ2-5; 10 bases align to TRBD1. With 5 bases clipped from V and 1 base from J, the junction kept 9 bases outside the gene matches. This CDR3 spans 17 amino acids. Germline V gene data show CDR1 as KGHDR and CDR2 as SFDVKD. The CDR3 sequence is CATSASGTGVSQETQYF. CDR3 nucleotides: TGTGCCACCAGTGCCTCCGGGACAGGGGTCTCCCAAGAGACCCAGTACTTC.

The chain links TRBV27 to TRBJ2-2; the D call may be TRBD1 or TRBD2 (6 bases each). There are 19 residues in the CDR3. In germline, CDR1 is MNHEY, CDR2 SMNVEV (reference sequence). V was pared by 4 bases and J by 6 bases, with 27 bases between. Written as DNA, the CDR3 is TGTGCCAGCAGTTCAGCGCCATACCGGGACACCGGCGGGGCCGGGGAGCTGTTTTTT. Translation gives CASSSAPYRDTGGAGELFF.